This T cell receptor beta chain was identified in a study of blood T cell repertoires in COVID-19. Overall study: There were acute and convalescent COVID-19 samples, and they came from the United States, Italy and Spain.

The CDR3 sequence is 14 residues long. Original processing notes: From reference gene primer amplification, estimates of nucleated cell counts were derived. Clones were sequenced by immunoSEQ multiplex PCR, and TCRdb holds only the in-frame ones, with some missing. V and J calls and clone size are copied from that table; D and trimming were computed from the DNA. The sample holds roughly 280,000 clones; around 91% are singletons and the top ten take 2.4%. The receptor was isolated from a woman aged 18-29 years who had recovered from COVID-19. Sequencing was done on a sample of PBMCs or T cells enriched from blood (not recorded which). The chain carries TRBV21-1 and TRBJ2-3; the DNA was not compared with TRBD1, the D call given in the table. TRBV21-1 is labeled a pseudogene. The CDR3 DNA reads TGTGCCAGCACCCTTGGGGCTAGCACAGATACGCAGTATTTT. Its protein is CASTLGASTDTQYF.